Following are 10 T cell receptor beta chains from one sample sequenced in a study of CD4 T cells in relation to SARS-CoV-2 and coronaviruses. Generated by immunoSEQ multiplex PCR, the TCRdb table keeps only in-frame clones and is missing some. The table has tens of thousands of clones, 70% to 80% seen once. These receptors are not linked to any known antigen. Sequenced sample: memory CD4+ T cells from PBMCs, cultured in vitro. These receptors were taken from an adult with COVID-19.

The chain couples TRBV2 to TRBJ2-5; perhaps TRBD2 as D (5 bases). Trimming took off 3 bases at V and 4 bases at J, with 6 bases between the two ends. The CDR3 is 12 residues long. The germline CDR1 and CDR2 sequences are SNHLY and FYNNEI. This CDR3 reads CASSDGVETQYF. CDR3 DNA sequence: TGTGCCAGCAGTGACGGGGTAGAGACCCAGTACTTC.

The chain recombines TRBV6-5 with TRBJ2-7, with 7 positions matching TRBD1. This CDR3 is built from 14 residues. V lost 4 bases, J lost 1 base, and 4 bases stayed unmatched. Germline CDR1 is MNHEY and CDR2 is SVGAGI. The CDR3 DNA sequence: TGTGCCAGCAGTTCAGGGGGAACGTCCTACGAGCAGTACTTC. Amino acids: CASSSGGTSYEQYF.

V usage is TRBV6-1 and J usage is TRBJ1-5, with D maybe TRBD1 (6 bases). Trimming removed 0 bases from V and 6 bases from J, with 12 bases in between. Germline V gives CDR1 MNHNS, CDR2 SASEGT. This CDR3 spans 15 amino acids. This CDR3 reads CASSEAWGASQPQHF. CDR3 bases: TGTGCCAGCAGTGAAGCGTGGGGGGCGAGTCAGCCCCAGCATTTT.

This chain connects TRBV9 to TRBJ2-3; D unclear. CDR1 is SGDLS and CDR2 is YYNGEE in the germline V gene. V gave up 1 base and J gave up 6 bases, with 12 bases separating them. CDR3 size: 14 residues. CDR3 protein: CASSVYVLGDTQYF. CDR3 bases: TGTGCCAGCAGCGTATATGTACTCGGCGATACGCAGTATTTT.

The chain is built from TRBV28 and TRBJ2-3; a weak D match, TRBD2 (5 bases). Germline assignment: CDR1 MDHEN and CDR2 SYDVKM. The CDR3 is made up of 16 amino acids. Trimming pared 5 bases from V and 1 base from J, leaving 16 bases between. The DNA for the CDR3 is TGTGCCAGCAGTCCCCCTCTAGCTGGTGGCACAGATACGCAGTATTTT. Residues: CASSPPLAGGTDTQYF.

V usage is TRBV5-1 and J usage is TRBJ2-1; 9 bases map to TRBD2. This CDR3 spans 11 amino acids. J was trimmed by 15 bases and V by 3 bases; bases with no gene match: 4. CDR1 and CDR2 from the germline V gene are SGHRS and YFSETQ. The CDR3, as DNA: TGCGCCAGCAGCTATGAGCGGGAGGTGTTCTTC. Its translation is CASSYEREVFF.

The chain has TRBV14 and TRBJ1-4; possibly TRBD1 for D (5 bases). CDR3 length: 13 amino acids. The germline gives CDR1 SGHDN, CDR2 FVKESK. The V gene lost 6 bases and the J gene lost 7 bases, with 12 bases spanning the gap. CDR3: CASRGRDFEKLFF. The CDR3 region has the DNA TGTGCCAGCAGGGGCAGGGATTTTGAAAAACTGTTTTTT.

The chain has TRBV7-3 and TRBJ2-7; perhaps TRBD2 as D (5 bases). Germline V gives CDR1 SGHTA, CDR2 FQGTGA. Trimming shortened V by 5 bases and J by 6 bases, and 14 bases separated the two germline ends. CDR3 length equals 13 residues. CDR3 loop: CASSRFSAGEQYF. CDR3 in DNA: TGTGCCAGCAGCCGATTTAGCGCCGGCGAGCAGTACTTC. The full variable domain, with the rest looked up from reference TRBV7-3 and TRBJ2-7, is GAGVSQTPSNKVTEKGKYVELRCDPISGHTALYWYRQSLGQGPEFLIYFQGTGAADDSGLPNDRFFAVRPEGSVSTLKIQRTERGDSAVYLCASSRFSAGEQYFGPGTRLTVT.

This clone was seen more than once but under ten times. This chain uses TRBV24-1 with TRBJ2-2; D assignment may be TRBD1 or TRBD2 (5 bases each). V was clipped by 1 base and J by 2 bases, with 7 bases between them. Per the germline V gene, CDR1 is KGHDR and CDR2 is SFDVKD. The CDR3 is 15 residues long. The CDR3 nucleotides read TGTGCCACCAGTGATTTTAGGGACAACACCGGGGAGCTGTTTTTT. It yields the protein CATSDFRDNTGELFF.

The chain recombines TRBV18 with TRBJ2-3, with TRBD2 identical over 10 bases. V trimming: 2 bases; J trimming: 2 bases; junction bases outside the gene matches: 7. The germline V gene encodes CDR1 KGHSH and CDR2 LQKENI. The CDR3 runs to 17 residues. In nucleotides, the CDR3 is TGTGCCAGCTCACCAGGACTAGCGGAGGTGTTCACAGATACGCAGTATTTT. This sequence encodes CASSPGLAEVFTDTQYF.